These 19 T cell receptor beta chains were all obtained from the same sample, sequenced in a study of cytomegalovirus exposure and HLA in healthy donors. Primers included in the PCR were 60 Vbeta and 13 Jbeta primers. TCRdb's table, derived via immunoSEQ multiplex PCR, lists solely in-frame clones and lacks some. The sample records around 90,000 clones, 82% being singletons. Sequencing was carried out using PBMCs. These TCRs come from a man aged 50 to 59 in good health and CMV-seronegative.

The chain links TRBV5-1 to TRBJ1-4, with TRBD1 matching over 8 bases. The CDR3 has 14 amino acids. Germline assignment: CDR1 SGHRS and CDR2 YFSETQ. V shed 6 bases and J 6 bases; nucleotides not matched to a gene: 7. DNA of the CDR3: TGCGCCAGCACCTCCGGGACAGGAGATGAAAAACTGTTTTTT. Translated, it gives CASTSGTGDEKLFF.

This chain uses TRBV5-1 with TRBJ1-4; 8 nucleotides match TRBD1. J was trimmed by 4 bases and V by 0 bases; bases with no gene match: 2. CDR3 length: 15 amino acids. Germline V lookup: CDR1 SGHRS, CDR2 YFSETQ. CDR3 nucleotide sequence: TGCGCCAGCAGCTTGGGGGGACAGGTTAATGAAAAACTGTTTTTT. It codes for CASSLGGQVNEKLFF.

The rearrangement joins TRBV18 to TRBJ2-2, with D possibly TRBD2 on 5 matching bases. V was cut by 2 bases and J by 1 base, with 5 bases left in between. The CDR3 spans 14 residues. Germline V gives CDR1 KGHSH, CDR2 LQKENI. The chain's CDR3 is CASSPGRNTGELFF. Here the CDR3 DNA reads TGTGCCAGCTCACCAGGGAGGAACACCGGGGAGCTGTTTTTT.

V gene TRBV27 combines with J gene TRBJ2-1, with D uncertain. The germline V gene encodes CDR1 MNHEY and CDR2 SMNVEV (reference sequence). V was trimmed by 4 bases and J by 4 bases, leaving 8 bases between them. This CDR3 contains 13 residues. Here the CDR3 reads CASSYGLYNEQFF. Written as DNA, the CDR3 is TGTGCCAGCAGTTACGGTCTGTACAATGAGCAGTTCTTC.

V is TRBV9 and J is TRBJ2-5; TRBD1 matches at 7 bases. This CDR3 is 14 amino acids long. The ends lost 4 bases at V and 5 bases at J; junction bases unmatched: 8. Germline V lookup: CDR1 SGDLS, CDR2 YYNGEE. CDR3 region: CASSTRQGRETQYF. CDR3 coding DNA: TGTGCCAGCAGCACCCGACAGGGCCGGGAGACCCAGTACTTC.

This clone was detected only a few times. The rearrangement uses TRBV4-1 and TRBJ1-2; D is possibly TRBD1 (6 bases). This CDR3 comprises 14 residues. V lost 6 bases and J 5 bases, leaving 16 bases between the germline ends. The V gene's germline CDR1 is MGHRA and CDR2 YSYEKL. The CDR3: CASSPNPRGYGYTF. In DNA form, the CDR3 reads TGCGCCAGCAGTCCTAACCCGAGGGGGTATGGCTACACCTTC.

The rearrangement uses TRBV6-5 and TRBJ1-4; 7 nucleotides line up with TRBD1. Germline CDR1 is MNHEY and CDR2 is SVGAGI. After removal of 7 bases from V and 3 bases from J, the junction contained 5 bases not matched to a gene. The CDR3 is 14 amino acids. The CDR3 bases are TGTGCCAGCATGAACAGGGGAGCTAATGAAAAACTGTTTTTT. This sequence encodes CASMNRGANEKLFF.

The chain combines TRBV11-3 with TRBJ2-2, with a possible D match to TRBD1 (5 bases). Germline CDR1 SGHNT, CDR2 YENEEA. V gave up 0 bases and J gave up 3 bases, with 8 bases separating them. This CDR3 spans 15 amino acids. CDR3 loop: CASSLEGLDTGELFF. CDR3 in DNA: TGTGCCAGCAGCTTAGAGGGGCTGGACACCGGGGAGCTGTTTTTT.

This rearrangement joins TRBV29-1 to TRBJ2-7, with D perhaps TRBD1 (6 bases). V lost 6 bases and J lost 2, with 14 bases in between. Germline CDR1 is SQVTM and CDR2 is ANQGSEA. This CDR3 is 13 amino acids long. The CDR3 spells CSVGHPQTYEQYF. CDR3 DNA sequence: TGCAGCGTGGGACACCCTCAAACCTACGAGCAGTACTTC.

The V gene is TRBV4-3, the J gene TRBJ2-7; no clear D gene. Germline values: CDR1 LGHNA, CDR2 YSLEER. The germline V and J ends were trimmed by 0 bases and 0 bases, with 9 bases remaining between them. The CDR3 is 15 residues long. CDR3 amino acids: CASSQEARSSYEQYF. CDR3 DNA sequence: TGCGCCAGCAGCCAAGAAGCGAGGAGCTCCTACGAGCAGTACTTC.

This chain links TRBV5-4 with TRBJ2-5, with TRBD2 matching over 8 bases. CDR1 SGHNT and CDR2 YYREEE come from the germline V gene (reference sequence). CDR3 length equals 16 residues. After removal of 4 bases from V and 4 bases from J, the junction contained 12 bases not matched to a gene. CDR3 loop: CASSDRLASGGETQYF. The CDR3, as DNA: TGTGCCAGCAGCGATCGACTAGCGTCGGGGGGAGAGACCCAGTACTTC. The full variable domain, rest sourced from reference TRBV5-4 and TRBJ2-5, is ETGVTQSPTHLIKTRGQQVTLRCSSQSGHNTVSWYQQALGQGPQFIFQYYREEENGRGNFPPRFSGLQFPNYSSELNVNALELDDSALYLCASSDRLASGGETQYFGPGTRLLVL.

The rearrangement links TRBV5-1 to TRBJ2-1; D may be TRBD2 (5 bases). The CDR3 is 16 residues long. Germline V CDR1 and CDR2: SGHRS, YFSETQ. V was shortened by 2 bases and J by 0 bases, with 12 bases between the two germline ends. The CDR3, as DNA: TGCGCCAGCAGCTTATGGAGCGGAAGCTCCTACAATGAGCAGTTCTTC. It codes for CASSLWSGSSYNEQFF.

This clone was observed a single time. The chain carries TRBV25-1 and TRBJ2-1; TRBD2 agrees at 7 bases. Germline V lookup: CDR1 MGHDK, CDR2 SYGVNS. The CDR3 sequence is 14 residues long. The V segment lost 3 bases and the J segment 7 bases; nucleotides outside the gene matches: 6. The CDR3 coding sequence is TGTGCCAGCAGTGATAGCTTAGCGGGTAATGAGCAGTTCTTC. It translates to CASSDSLAGNEQFF.

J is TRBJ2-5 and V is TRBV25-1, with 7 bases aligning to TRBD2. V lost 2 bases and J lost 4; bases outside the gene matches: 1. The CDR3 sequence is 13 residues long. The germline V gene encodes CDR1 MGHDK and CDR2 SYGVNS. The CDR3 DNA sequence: TGTGCCAGCAGTGAAGGGGGGGGAGAGACCCAGTACTTC. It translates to CASSEGGGETQYF. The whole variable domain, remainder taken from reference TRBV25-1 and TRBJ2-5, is EADIYQTPRYLVIGTGKKITLECSQTMGHDKMYWYQQDPGMELHLIHYSYGVNSTEKGDLSSESTVSRIRTEHFPLTLESARPSHTSQYLCASSEGGGETQYFGPGTRLLVL.

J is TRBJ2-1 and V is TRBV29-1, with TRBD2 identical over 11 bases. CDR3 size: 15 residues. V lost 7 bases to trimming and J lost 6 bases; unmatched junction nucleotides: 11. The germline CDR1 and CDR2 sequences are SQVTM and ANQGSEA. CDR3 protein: CSAVTSGVPGNEQFF. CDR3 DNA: TGCAGCGCGGTGACTAGCGGGGTGCCTGGCAATGAGCAGTTCTTC.

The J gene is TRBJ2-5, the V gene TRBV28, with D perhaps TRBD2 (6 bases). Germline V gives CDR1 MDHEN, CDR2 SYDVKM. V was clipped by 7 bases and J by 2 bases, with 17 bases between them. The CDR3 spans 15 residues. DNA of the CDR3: TGTGCCAGCACTCCCCTCCGGGACTTACAAGAGACCCAGTACTTC. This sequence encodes CASTPLRDLQETQYF.

The CDR3 region has the DNA TGTGCCAGCAGTCCCCCGGGGCGGGAGGGCTACGAGCAGTACTTC. It encodes CASSPPGREGYEQYF. The rearrangement joins TRBV6-1 to TRBJ2-7; 9 nucleotides agree with TRBD2. The V segment lost 5 bases and the J segment 3 bases; nucleotides outside the gene matches: 8. The CDR3 length is 15 residues. Germline CDR1 is MNHNS and CDR2 is SASEGT.

The CDR3 sequence is CAITRRERSNEQFF. CDR3 nucleotide sequence: TGTGCCATCACTCGACGGGAGAGAAGTAATGAGCAGTTCTTC. This chain links TRBV10-3 with TRBJ2-1, with a tentative D call TRBD2 (6 bases). The V gene's germline CDR1 is ENHRY and CDR2 SYGVKD. Trimming pared 7 bases from V and 7 bases from J, leaving 17 bases between. The CDR3 runs to 14 residues.

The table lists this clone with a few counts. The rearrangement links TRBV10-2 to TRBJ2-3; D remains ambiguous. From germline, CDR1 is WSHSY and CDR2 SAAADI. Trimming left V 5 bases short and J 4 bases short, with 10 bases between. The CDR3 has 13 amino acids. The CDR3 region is CASSSADADTQYF. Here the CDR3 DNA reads TGCGCCAGCAGTAGCGCAGACGCAGATACGCAGTATTTT.